This T cell receptor beta chain stems from a study of blood T cell repertoires in COVID-19. Participants came from around 25 US areas, aged about 18 to 100 years. The authors' processing: Using reference gene primer amplification, nucleated cell counts were estimated. TCRdb's table, derived via immunoSEQ multiplex PCR, lists solely in-frame clones and lacks some. V and J calls plus clone size are reproduced from that table; the DNA served to infer D and trimming. The sample yields more than 250,000 clones, roughly 80% seen once. This CDR3 region has 15 residues. Germline V lookup: CDR1 KGHDR, CDR2 SFDVKD. V lost 7 bases, J lost 1 base, and 13 bases lay in between.

Material for sequencing was PBMCs or T cells enriched from blood (not recorded which). This receptor was obtained from a middle-aged man who had been exposed to COVID-19. V gene TRBV24-1 combines with J gene TRBJ2-1; no clear D gene. The CDR3, as DNA: TGTGCCACCAGCCCACAGCCCCGTTCCTACAATGAGCAGTTCTTC. Its protein is CATSPQPRSYNEQFF.